The source of this T cell receptor (beta chain) is a study of T cell responses to AZD1222 COVID-19 vaccine (dated by TCRdb to about 2021). With respect to the entire study: AZD1222 recipients with second doses at about 4 weeks or about 12 weeks were pooled, because spike-specific TCR depth and breadth did not differ between schedules. TCR sequencing covered some 240 trial participants: some 210 given two doses of AZD1222 and 26 given two doses of MenACWY control vaccine. Enrollment into the trials was organized by age into subgroups of 18-55, 56-69 and 70-plus years, and those subgroups contained roughly 150, 30 and 60 TCR-sequenced participants, respectively.

The CDR3 regions of human TCRbeta chains were analyzed by immunosequencing. Concerning the study's data processing: TCRs in the repertoires were compared against a reference library of SARS-CoV-2-specific TCRs that had been generated with the MIRA antigen-specificity platform. Breadth was defined as the fraction of unique TCRs that were SARS-CoV-2-associated. Depth was defined as the fraction of total T cells that were SARS-CoV-2-associated. Using the MIRA data, each spike-specific TCR was assigned both to the spike region to which the TCR was reactive and to a CD4 or CD8 class. Log10-transformed breadth and depth values were compared by one-way ANOVA with Sidak's multiple comparisons tests. Sourced from immuneACCESS, this table was stored by TCRdb with only in-frame sequences that have V and J called. A share of the clones is absent; for the studies checked, an unresolved V gene accounts for under half, and the remainder has no known explanation. V and J calls and clone size come straight from that table; D and trimming were deduced from the DNA. The table for this sample lists approximately 160,000 clones; around 94% of them were counted only once. The ten largest clones add up to about 1% of the sample.

In light of the paper, this sample's time point label describes: baseline before first vaccination. Vaccinee samples came from UK trials COV001 and COV002, including a single-blind randomized controlled phase 2/3 trial of AZD1222 (ChAdOx1 nCoV-19) in healthy adults. For TCRbeta chain sequencing, PBMC samples from trial participants were taken at day 0 and at day 28 after the second dose. Points the paper makes about the study in general: Because no day 14 peak-response samples were available, repertoires were characterized only after the peak T cell response. Only five or six AZD1222 recipients were SARS-CoV-2 seropositive at baseline, limiting conclusions about previously exposed vaccinees. The 56-69-year group was small, and its depth increase did not reach significance, likely because of low power. Epitopes outside the regions mutated in the B.1.351 and B.1.1.7 variants were reportedly recognized by nearly half of the unique spike-specific TCRs. After two AZD1222 doses, spike-specific TCR breadth and depth were significantly higher than at day 0 and than in MenACWY recipients. Participants were mostly white British and included more females than males, and it was suggested by the authors that clonal diversity may have been underestimated. The whole spike protein was spanned by vaccine-associated CD4 TCRs, and dominant responses were seen in regions 160-218 and 743-854.

Including cysteine and phenylalanine, the CDR3 has 15 amino acids. CDR3 DNA only is kept here, 45 bases in frame from base 1. The germline V gene gives CDR1 as LGHNA and CDR2 as YNFKEQ. Trimming accounts for 3 bases at V and 5 bases at J, while the number of junction bases matched to no gene is 8. As for this clone: Its antigen is unknown. No quality values exist for individual bases; no much larger clone is one base distant.

This clonotype was obtained from an adult in good health. The chain is encoded by TRBV4-2 joined to TRBJ1-1; 8 of the junction bases match TRBD1. This specimen was peripheral blood, taken on day 0 of AZD1222 vaccination. The sequenced DNA is TGTGCCAGCAGCCACCAACAGGGGGGAACGACTGAAGCTTTCTTT. Its translation is CASSHQQGGTTEAFF.